This T cell receptor beta chain was identified during a study of identical twins' blood T cells (dated by TCRdb to 2013 to 2014). In terms of the full investigation: The 12 libraries, six for the alpha chain and six for the beta chain, together yielded some 49 million Illumina reads. TCR alpha and beta chain repertoires of three pairs of monozygous twins were compared using next-generation sequencing to assess genetic influence on repertoire formation. Overall study results and their limits: The number of shared CDR3 clonotypes between two donors was mainly determined by the product of their cloneset sizes, and twins did not clearly deviate from this trend. V gene usage, even among non-selected out-of-frame TCRbeta clonotypes, was reported to be markedly more similar within twin pairs than between unrelated donors. Environmental influences could not be excluded as an explanation for twin similarity, since twins were reared together. Independent studies were stated to be required to validate the proposed role of the TCRalpha J segment in MHC recognition during thymic selection. Among the most abundant TCRbeta clonotypes, each donor shared more CDR3 sequences with her twin than with unrelated donors.

In regard to this clonotype: The antigen this receptor binds is unknown. The sample holds no much larger clone one base away, and base qualities are not on file.

Libraries were prepared through 5' RACE. Sequencing took place on an Illumina Genome Analyzer IIx. The RNA-based TCR cDNA libraries were made using a previously described protocol that was modified in several ways. To prevent cross-contamination, barcodes specific to each sample were added to both ends of every TCR cDNA library during cDNA synthesis and amplification. Per the source publication's procedure: Each individual had between about 95,000 and nearly 550,000 identified clonotypes, and each library contained about 2.2 to 3.6 million CDR3-containing reads. Reads with improper barcode index combinations were discarded, after which clonesets were built for each library with the MiTCR software. While assembling CDR3 clonotypes, MiTCR corrected PCR and sequencing errors and either filtered or rescued low-quality reads. Artificial out-of-frame clonotypes were mapped to in-frame sequences, with one indel allowed in the CDR3, and then removed. Similarity in V and J gene usage between donors was calculated as the Jensen-Shannon divergence divided by the mean entropy. TCRdb ran its own pipeline on the public reads, namely fastp trimming at Q25 and MiXCR clone calling, and kept in-frame beta chains. CDR3 protein sequences are deduplicated, and each keeps its most common genes and DNA. The V and J calls were determined by TCRdb, not by the authors. For this sample the table gives 350,000 to 400,000 distinct CDR3 sequences, of which over 25% were detected only once. 6% to 7% of the sample rests with the top ten.

The donors were six healthy women who made up three monozygous twin pairs. All three twin pairs had been raised together and were thought likely to have encountered the same vaccines and infectious agents. RNA was isolated from peripheral blood mononuclear cells and used to prepare TCR cDNA libraries. For CDR1 and CDR2, the germline V gene lists MNHEY and SVGAGI. Counted from cysteine to phenylalanine, this CDR3 has 14 amino acids. This entry keeps only the CDR3 DNA: 42 bases, framed from base 1. Trimming at the junction amounts to 6 bases on V and 6 bases on J, and the germline ends lie 16 bases apart.

This TCR was recovered from a woman aged 18-49 years in good health. The rearrangement joined TRBV6-5 to TRBJ2-3, with a weak D call of TRBD2 (5 bases match). The sample comprised PBMCs. The nucleotide sequence is TGTGCCAGCAGGGACTCTCTGATCGTGGATACGCAGTATTTT. Its translation reads: CASRDSLIVDTQYF.